Listed here are 7 T cell receptor beta chains from one sample, sequenced in a study of CD8+ T cells in alopecia areata. It was cDNA, reverse transcribed from extracted RNA, that served as the sequencing template. Profiling relied on immunoSEQ multiplex PCR, and the TCRdb table lists in-frame clones only, not all of them. The sample shows roughly 150,000 clones, around half of them seen only once. Treatment of the sample: oral pan-JAK inhibitor, 5-10 mg twice daily. The sample consisted of CD8+ T cells sorted from blood, taken at week 4, from a patient treated with tofacitinib. These receptors all come from a human donor with alopecia areata.

The rearrangement links TRBV12-5 to TRBJ1-2; 10 nucleotides align to TRBD1. The CDR3 loop spans 16 amino acids. Trimming at V came to 5 bases and at J to 2 bases, leaving 8 bases not matched to a gene. CDR1 and CDR2 (germline): LGHNT, FRNRAP. CDR3 in DNA: TGTGCTAGTGGTCCGGGACAGGGGACCCTGAACTATGGCTACACCTTC. Its protein product is CASGPGQGTLNYGYTF. Full variable domain (rest looked up from reference TRBV12-5 and TRBJ1-2): DARVTQTPRHKVTEMGQEVTMRCQPILGHNTVFWYRQTMMQGLELLAYFRNRAPLDDSGMPKDRFSAEMPDATLATLKIQPSEPRDSAVYFCASGPGQGTLNYGYTFGSGTRLTVV.

J is TRBJ1-1 and V is TRBV5-4; TRBD1 aligns across 7 bases. The length of the CDR3 is 15 residues. The J segment lost 6 bases and the V segment lost 7 bases, leaving 15 bases of the junction unmatched. The germline V gene has CDR1 SGHNT and CDR2 YYREEE (reference sequence). This chain's CDR3 is CASRRTGAVKAEAFF. CDR3 DNA sequence: TGTGCCAGCCGCCGGACAGGTGCAGTTAAGGCTGAAGCTTTCTTT.

This clone was seen only a few times. J is TRBJ1-2 and V is TRBV9; weak D call: TRBD1 (6 bases). Looked up from germline, CDR1 is SGDLS and CDR2 is YYNGEE. The CDR3 extends over 16 amino acids. The ends were cut back, 5 bases at V and 8 bases at J, with 25 bases in the middle. CDR3 nucleotide sequence: TGTGCCAGCAGTGCCTCACCCGGACAGAGGGCTTTCGGCTACACCTTC. Encoded protein: CASSASPGQRAFGYTF.

This clone was seen only a few times. The chain links TRBV19 to TRBJ1-2; 8 bases map to TRBD1. CDR3 length equals 14 residues. After removal of 5 bases from V and 3 bases from J, the junction contained 5 bases not matched to a gene. The germline V gene has CDR1 LNHDA and CDR2 SQIVND (reference sequence). Here the CDR3 DNA reads TGTGCCAGTAGTTCCCAGGGGGCAGACTATGGCTACACCTTC. This gives the protein CASSSQGADYGYTF.

The rearrangement links TRBV29-1 to TRBJ2-7; D perhaps matches TRBD2 (5 bases). CDR3 length: 14 amino acids. Deletions cut 1 base from V and 6 bases from J, with 16 bases between. The germline V gene encodes CDR1 SQVTM and CDR2 ANQGSEA. The CDR3 DNA reads TGCAGCGTTGAAGCTGCCAGGACCCGGGGCGAGCAGTACTTC. Its protein product is CSVEAARTRGEQYF.

This clone was counted ten times or more. The genes are TRBV5-4 and TRBJ2-2; the D gene is possibly TRBD1 (5 bases). The V and J ends lost 4 bases and 3 bases respectively, with 13 bases between them. This CDR3 has 15 amino acids. Germline assignment: CDR1 SGHNT and CDR2 YYREEE (reference sequence). Written as DNA, the CDR3 is TGTGCCAGCAGCGGGAAAGCCAGGGACACCGGGGAGCTGTTTTTT. This encodes CASSGKARDTGELFF.

Here the CDR3 reads CASSLSVPPGTWNEQFF. The CDR3 nucleotides read TGTGCCAGCAGCCTAAGTGTGCCCCCCGGGACCTGGAATGAGCAGTTCTTC. This rearrangement joins TRBV7-6 to TRBJ2-1, with D perhaps being TRBD1 or TRBD2 (5 bases each). Trimming stripped 5 bases from V and 7 bases from J, with 24 bases between. In germline, CDR1 is SGHVS, CDR2 FNYEAQ. This CDR3 is built from 17 residues.